This paragraph covers one T cell receptor (beta chain) sequence. The V and J ends lost 9 bases and 5 bases respectively, with 14 bases between them. The germline V gene has CDR1 LNHDA and CDR2 SQIVND (reference sequence). The CDR3 totals 14 residues. These data belong to a study of blood T cell repertoires in COVID-19. Across the whole study: Sources were T cells, B-cell-depleted T cells, or PBMCs; the material itself was cDNA or gDNA.

Method: immunoSEQ multiplex PCR; TCRdb's copy keeps in-frame clones and lacks some. The table has 300,000 to 350,000 clones, approximately 89% seen once; the top ten hold 3.9%. The J gene is TRBJ1-6, the V gene TRBV19; tentatively, D is TRBD1 (5 bases). Sequenced input: peripheral blood. The source of this sequence is a woman aged 55-75 years with COVID-19, enrolled during active disease. The CDR3 protein is CASRGGTNNSPLHF. In DNA, the CDR3 is TGTGCCAGCCGGGGGGGGACTAATAATTCACCCCTCCACTTT.